This T cell receptor beta chain was sequenced for a study of siplizumab effects on memory and regulatory T cells. Study-level results: In unstimulated cells, naive T cells appeared more diverse than memory T cells and seemed major alloresponse contributors. Poor capture below about 10^-5 frequency left most alloreactive clones unmapped to unstimulated subsets.

Comments on this clone: Its antigen is as yet unknown.

The trim removed 2 bases at V and 2 bases at J, leaving 9 bases unmatched. Per germline, CDR1 KGHSH and CDR2 LQKENI. The length of the CDR3 is 17 residues. About 10^5 TCR templates were assayed per sample. Profiled with immunoSEQ multiplex PCR; TCRdb holds only in-frame clones, not every one. The repertoire holds roughly 64,000 clones, with nearly 98% as singletons. Material for sequencing was naive CD8+ T cells sorted from blood. V usage is TRBV18 and J usage is TRBJ2-1, with TRBD2 matching 7 bases. The sequence derives from a human donor in good health. The CDR3: CASSPGLVPVPYNEQFF. Written as DNA, the CDR3 is TGTGCCAGCTCACCAGGACTAGTCCCCGTCCCCTACAATGAGCAGTTCTTC.